This TCR beta chain is drawn from a study of blood T cell repertoires in COVID-19. Clinical histories supplied by participants themselves formed the basis of cohort assignment. What the recovered Cohort 3 donors had was two negative PCRs, clearance, or symptom resolution. Trimming pared 4 bases from V and 4 bases from J, leaving 5 bases between. Germline-derived CDR1 and CDR2 are SNHLY and FYNNEI. CDR3 length: 12 amino acids. In the study's own analysis: Counts of nucleated cells, estimated from reference gene primer amplification, were obtained. Data came from immunoSEQ multiplex PCR; TCRdb stores just in-frame clones and leaves some out. Clonal size and the V and J genes are those of that table, whereas D and trimming came from the DNA. The sample lists about 130,000 clones; around 83% were seen once.

The sequence came from a man over 45 who had recovered from COVID-19. The sequenced sample was PBMCs or T cells enriched from blood (not recorded which). This chain uses TRBV2 with TRBJ2-1; a possible D gene is TRBD1 (5 bases). CDR3 bases: TGTGCCAGCAGTGCAGGGTACAATGAGCAGTTCTTC. Translated: CASSAGYNEQFF. Full variable domain (remainder filled in from reference TRBV2 and TRBJ2-1): EPEVTQTPSHQVTQMGQEVILRCVPISNHLYFYWYRQILGQKVEFLVSFYNNEISEKSEIFDDQFSVERPDGSNFTLKIRSTKLEDSAMYFCASSAGYNEQFFGPGTRLTVL.